This TCR beta chain was identified during a study of shared clonotypes between healthy human individuals. General observations from the study: How much donors shared clonotypes was expected to be affected by sequencing depth. Owing to a small donor count, the genetic and exposure-history diversity represented was limited.

Regarding this clone: What it recognizes is unknown.

Trimming left V 4 bases short and J 0 bases short, with 13 bases between. The CDR3 totals 15 residues. Germline lookup yields CDR1 SGHVS and CDR2 FQNEAQ. It was CD45RO-negative cells, positively selected for CCR7, that made up naive CD8 cells, with terminally differentiated effector memory CD45RA+ cells excluded. Per the authors' pipeline: As immunoSEQ supplied junction-only sequences (without quality scores), filtering differed. Clones were sequenced by immunoSEQ multiplex PCR, and TCRdb holds only the in-frame ones, with some missing. For V, J and clone size, that table is used; D and trimming come from the DNA. The data hold around 2,000,000 clones, with about 92% observed a single time.

This chain connects TRBV7-8 to TRBJ2-7, with D perhaps given as TRBD1 or TRBD2 (5 bases each). Material: naive CD8+ T cells from PBMCs. This sequence originates from a man aged 18 to 29 in good health. Some clones in this sample may be carry-over from other donors' samples. CDR3 DNA sequence: TGTGCCAGCAGCTCCCGGCAGGGAGACTCCTACGAGCAGTACTTC. Translated: CASSSRQGDSYEQYF.